The TCR beta chain described here comes from a study of tumor-infiltrating lymphocytes in oesophageal squamous cell carcinoma. Using its own MiXCR run on the PCR reads, TCRdb lists one record per CDR3 protein. The table has about 21,000 distinct CDR3 sequences, about two fifths seen once. The CDR3 extends over 15 amino acids. Trimming pared 5 bases from V and 1 base from J, leaving 13 bases between. The V gene's germline CDR1 is MNHEY and CDR2 SVGAGI. This sequence was found in a male donor with esophageal squamous cell carcinoma. This chain links TRBV6-5 with TRBJ2-3; D may be TRBD1 (5 bases). The sequenced sample consisted of esophageal tumor tissue. CDR3 nucleotides: TGTGCCAGCAGTGAAGCAGGGTCGGGCACAGATACGCAGTATTTT. This translates into CASSEAGSGTDTQYF.